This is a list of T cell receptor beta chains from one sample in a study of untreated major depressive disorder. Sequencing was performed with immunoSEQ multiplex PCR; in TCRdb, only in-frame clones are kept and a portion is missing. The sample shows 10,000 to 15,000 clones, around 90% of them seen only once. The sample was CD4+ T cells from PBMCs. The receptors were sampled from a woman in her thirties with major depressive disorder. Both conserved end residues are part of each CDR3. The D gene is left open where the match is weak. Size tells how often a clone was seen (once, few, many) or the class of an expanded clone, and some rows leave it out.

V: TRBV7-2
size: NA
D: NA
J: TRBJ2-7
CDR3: CASSLGGGSYEQYF
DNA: TGTGCCAGCAGCTTAGGGGGTGGGAGCTACGAGCAGTACTTC

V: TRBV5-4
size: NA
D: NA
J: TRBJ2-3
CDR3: CASSLAGLRLYTDTQYF
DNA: TGTGCCAGCAGCTTGGCAGGGCTCCGTCTATACACAGATACGCAGTATTTT

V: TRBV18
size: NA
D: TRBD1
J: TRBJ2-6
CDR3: CASSRQGMSGANVLTF
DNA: TGTGCCAGCTCCCGACAGGGTATGTCTGGGGCCAACGTCCTGACTTTC

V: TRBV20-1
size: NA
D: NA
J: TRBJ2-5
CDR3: CSVPFQETQYF
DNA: TGCAGTGTTCCGTTCCAAGAGACCCAGTACTTC

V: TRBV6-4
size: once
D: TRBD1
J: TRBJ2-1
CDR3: CASSRTGTSEQFF
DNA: TGTGCCAGCAGTCGGACAGGGACCAGCGAGCAGTTCTTC

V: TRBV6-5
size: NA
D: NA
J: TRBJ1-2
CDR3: CASSYSEADYGYTF
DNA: TGTGCCAGCAGTTACTCTGAGGCCGACTATGGCTACACCTTC

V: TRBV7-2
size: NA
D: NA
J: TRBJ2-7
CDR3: CASSLVGYLYEQYF
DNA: TGTGCCAGCAGCTTAGTAGGGTACCTATACGAGCAGTACTTC

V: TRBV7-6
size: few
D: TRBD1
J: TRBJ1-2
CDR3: CASSSSPGTGFGGYTF
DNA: TGTGCCAGCAGCTCAAGTCCCGGGACAGGGTTTGGTGGCTACACCTTC

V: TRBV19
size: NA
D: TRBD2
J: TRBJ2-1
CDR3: CASSIYPRTSGTYNEQFF
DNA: TGTGCCAGTAGTATTTACCCGAGAACTAGCGGAACTTACAATGAGCAGTTCTTC

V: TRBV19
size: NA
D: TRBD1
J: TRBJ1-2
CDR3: CASTAGGGYGYTF
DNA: TGTGCCAGTACGGCAGGGGGTGGTTATGGCTACACCTTC

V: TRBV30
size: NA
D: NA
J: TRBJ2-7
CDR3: CAWSLNYEQYF
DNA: TGTGCCTGGTCCCTTAACTACGAGCAGTACTTC

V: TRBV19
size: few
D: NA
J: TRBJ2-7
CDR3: CASKASGLSYEQYF
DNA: TGTGCCAGTAAAGCCTCGGGACTCTCCTACGAGCAGTACTTC

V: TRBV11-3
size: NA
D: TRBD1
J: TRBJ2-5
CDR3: CASSHYGTGGGQETQYF
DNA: TGTGCCAGCAGCCACTATGGGACAGGAGGAGGCCAAGAGACCCAGTACTTC

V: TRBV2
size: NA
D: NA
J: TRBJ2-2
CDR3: CASRFAEGANTGELFF
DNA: TGTGCCAGCCGCTTCGCAGAGGGGGCGAACACCGGGGAGCTGTTTTTT

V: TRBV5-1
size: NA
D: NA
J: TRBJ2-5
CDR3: CASSLPSETQYF
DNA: TGCGCCAGCAGCCTCCCGTCCGAGACCCAGTACTTC

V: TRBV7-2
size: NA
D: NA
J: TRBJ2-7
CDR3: CASSYGGTFSYEQYF
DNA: TGTGCCAGCAGCTATGGCGGGACTTTCTCCTACGAGCAGTACTTC

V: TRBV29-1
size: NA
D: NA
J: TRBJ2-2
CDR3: CSVGTGGRTGELFF
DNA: TGCAGCGTTGGGACTGGAGGAAGGACCGGGGAGCTGTTTTTT

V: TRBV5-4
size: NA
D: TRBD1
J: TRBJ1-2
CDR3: CASSSSRQGSYGYTF
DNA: TGTGCCAGCAGCTCCTCTAGACAGGGATCGTATGGCTACACCTTC

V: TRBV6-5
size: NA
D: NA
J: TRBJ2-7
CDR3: CASSYSRVGAYEQYF
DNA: TGTGCCAGCAGTTACTCTCGTGTGGGGGCCTACGAGCAGTACTTC

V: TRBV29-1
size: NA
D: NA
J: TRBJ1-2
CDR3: CSAGGGPYGYTF
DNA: TGCAGCGCCGGTGGGGGACCGTATGGCTACACCTTC

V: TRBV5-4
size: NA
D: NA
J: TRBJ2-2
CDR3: CASSLTGAGELFF
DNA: TGTGCCAGCAGCTTGACCGGGGCCGGGGAGCTGTTTTTT

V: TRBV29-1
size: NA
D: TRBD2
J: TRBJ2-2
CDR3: CSVPSGNTGELFF
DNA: TGCAGCGTTCCTAGCGGAAACACCGGGGAGCTGTTTTTT

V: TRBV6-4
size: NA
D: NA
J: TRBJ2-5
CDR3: CASSDSAETQYF
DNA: TGTGCCAGCAGTGACTCTGCCGAGACCCAGTACTTC

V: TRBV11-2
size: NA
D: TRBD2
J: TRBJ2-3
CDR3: CASNIPGGTDTQYF
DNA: TGTGCCAGCAACATTCCCGGGGGGACAGATACGCAGTATTTT